Reported below is one T cell receptor (beta chain). Its cognate antigen is unknown. Measured with immunoSEQ multiplex PCR; TCRdb has only the in-frame clones, and not every one. The data show nearly 2 million clones, with 85% to 95% seen just once and 1% to 1.5% held by the top ten. The data belong to a study of shared clonotypes between healthy human individuals. Overall study findings and caveats: Of the naive CD4 clonotypes, around 4.8% were shared across a handful of donors. Non-shared clonotypes showed lower generation probabilities than clonotypes common to all four donors.

The CDR3 length is 14 residues. With 3 bases clipped from V and 7 bases from J, the junction kept 8 bases outside the gene matches. Germline assignment: CDR1 MDHEN and CDR2 SYDVKM. The naive CD8 fraction comprised CD45RO-negative cells positively selected for CCR7 and excluded terminally differentiated effector memory CD45RA+ cells. The origin of this receptor is a man younger than 30 in good health. The chain combines TRBV28 with TRBJ1-2, with 7 bases lining up with TRBD1. The sample consisted of naive CD8+ T cells sorted from blood. The CDR3 sequence is CASSFSEGAFGYTF. The CDR3 region has the DNA TGTGCCAGCAGTTTTTCGGAGGGGGCGTTTGGCTACACCTTC.